This TCR beta chain stems from a study of blood T cells in healthy people across ages. Together with a sample-barcoded 5' primer, a J-beta primer mix was included in a second PCR lasting 7 to 11 cycles. TCRdb reprocessed the 5' RACE reads with MiXCR, giving one entry per CDR3 protein. This sample has around 750,000 distinct CDR3 sequences, with about 53% found just once. In the case of this clonotype: Antigen: not known.

The CDR3 has 14 residues. The V end lost 4 bases, the J end lost 0 bases, and 11 bases lay between the germline ends. The germline gives CDR1 SGHRS, CDR2 YFSETQ. Study-wide results and caveats: Diversity was estimated from one million T cells, and these estimates were considered underestimates. Naive T cell percentage and TCR beta diversity correlated strongly.

V and J are TRBV5-1 and TRBJ2-7; D might be TRBD1 (6 bases). The sequencing input was blood. The sequence was collected from a man at least 80 years old in good health. In nucleotides, the CDR3 is TGCGCCAGCAGCCGGGACAACTACTCCTACGAGCAGTACTTC. Amino acids: CASSRDNYSYEQYF.